Listed below are T cell receptor beta chains from one sample, sequenced in a study of tumor-infiltrating lymphocytes in primary liver carcinoma. In TCRdb, the multiplex PCR reads were re-called with MiXCR into one record per CDR3 protein. This sample has 90,000 to 150,000 distinct CDR3 sequences, with under 70% found just once. Sequences were obtained from tumor-adjacent normal liver tissue. The receptors come from a woman in her sixties with primary liver carcinoma and hepatitis B virus infection. Both conserved end residues are part of each CDR3. D genes are given only for firm matches. The size of a clone is reported for some rows only, either as once, few or many, or as a class for expanded clones.

>TRBJ2-1|NA|TRBV10-3|NA
TGTGCCATCAGTGGAGGGTTGGGTAGGGACAATGAGCAGTTCTTT
CAISGGLGRDNEQFF
>TRBJ2-3|TRBD1|TRBV28|few
TGTGCCAGCAGCCCCGCCCCCGACAGGGGTTGGGGAGGCACAGATACGCAGTATTTT
CASSPAPDRGWGGTDTQYF
>TRBJ2-3|TRBD2|TRBV29-1|many
TGCAGCGTAGGTAGACTAGCGGGTGCCCGCACAGATACGCAGTATTTT
CSVGRLAGARTDTQYF
>TRBJ2-3|NA|TRBV29-1|NA
TGCAGCGAAAACACAGATACACTGTATTTT
CSENTDTLYF
>TRBJ2-3|NA|TRBV29-1|many
TGCAGCGTTGATAGGGACACAGATACGCAGTATTTT
CSVDRDTDTQYF
>TRBJ2-1|NA|TRBV29-1|NA
TGCAGCATTGCAGCCCCCACTAGTGAACTATACAATGAGCAGTTCTTC
CSIAAPTSELYNEQFF
>TRBJ2-2|TRBD2|TRBV6-2/TRBV6-3|NA
TGTGCTAGCATCCCTGCAGCGGGAGGTAGCGGGGAGCTGTTTTTT
CASIPAAGGSGELFF
>TRBJ2-3|NA|TRBV20-1|NA
TGCAGTGCTAGAGAACAGAGCACGGATACGCAGTATTTT
CSAREQSTDTQYF
>TRBJ1-6|TRBD1|TRBV28|many
TGTGCCAGCTCGGGAGACAGGGACAATACCCTAAGGTCCTATAATTCACCCCTCCACTTT
CASSGDRDNTLRSYNSPLHF
>TRBJ2-1|TRBD2|TRBV29-1|few
TGCAGTGTTGAACTAACGGGAGGCCTCGGCAATGAGCAGTTCTTC
CSVELTGGLGNEQFF
>TRBJ2-1|TRBD1|TRBV2|NA
TGTGCCAGCGGTGACGAGGTTGACAGGGGGCAGTCCTTC
CASGDEVDRGQSF
>TRBJ1-2|NA|TRBV6-5|once
TGTGCCTTTTCCACAGGGCGACACTATGGCTACACCTTC
CAFSTGRHYGYTF
>TRBJ1-5|TRBD1|TRBV19|NA
TGTGCCAGTAGGGACAGGGACAATCAGCCCCAGCATTTT
CASRDRDNQPQHF
>TRBJ2-1|NA|TRBV14|NA
TGTGCCAGCAGCCACGGCTCCGGGAGAGGGGATGGTGGGCAGTTCTTC
CASSHGSGRGDGGQFF
>TRBJ1-4|NA|TRBV6-1|few
TGTGCCAGCAGGGACCAGGGTGGCCGTGAAAAACTGTTTTTT
CASRDQGGREKLFF
>TRBJ2-4|TRBD2|TRBV2|NA
TGTGCCAGCAAAGTAGGTAGCGGGAACAAAAACATTCAGTACTTC
CASKVGSGNKNIQYF
>TRBJ2-7|NA|TRBV19|NA
TGTGCCAGTAGTATAGGCCGGACCTACGAGCAGTACTTC
CASSIGRTYEQYF
>TRBJ2-5|TRBD1|TRBV7-8|NA
TGTGCCAGCAGCTGTTTGGACAGGGGGCCCGTCAAGACCCAGTACTTC
CASSCLDRGPVKTQYF
>TRBJ2-7|NA|TRBV6-2/TRBV6-3|many
TGTGCCAGCAGTTACCCCACCTACGAGCAGTACTTC
CASSYPTYEQYF
>TRBJ2-2|NA|TRBV6-6|NA
TGTGCCGGCGGGGCAGTGGATAACACCGGTGAGCTGTTTTTT
CAGGAVDNTGELFF
>TRBJ1-5|NA|TRBV11-1|NA
TGTGCCAGCAGCCCAGTCTCGACAGGACGCAATCAGCCCCAGCATTTT
CASSPVSTGRNQPQHF
>TRBJ2-7|TRBD1|TRBV11-2|NA
TGTGTCAGCAGCGTAGACAGGGGCTGCGACCAGTACTTC
CVSSVDRGCDQYF
>TRBJ1-1|NA|TRBV30|NA
TGTACCTGGGGCACCAGCACTGAAGCTTACTTT
CTWGTSTEAYF
>TRBJ2-2|NA|TRBV29-1|once
TGCAGCGTTGACCCGGGAATGGGATCCGGGGGACTGTTTTTT
CSVDPGMGSGGLFF
>TRBJ1-1|NA|TRBV20-1|NA
TGCACTGCTAGTACAGGGAAGGGGGCTGAAGCTTTCTTT
CTASTGKGAEAFF
>TRBJ2-7|NA|TRBV12-3/TRBV12-4|NA
TGTGTCAGCAGCCGAACAGAGTCCTGCGAGCAGTACTTC
CVSSRTESCEQYF
>TRBJ1-1|NA|TRBV28|many
TGTGCCAGCACCCCCGGGGGGCGCGATACTGAAGCTTTCTTT
CASTPGGRDTEAFF
>TRBJ2-1|TRBD2|TRBV11-2|NA
TGTGCAAGCAGCTTAGAGAGCGGGACTGTGATTGAGCAGTTCTTC
CASSLESGTVIEQFF
>TRBJ2-6|NA|TRBV11-3|NA
TGTGCCAACAGCTTCGGTGAGTCGACTGGGGCCAACGTCCTGACTTTC
CANSFGESTGANVLTF
>TRBJ1-2|NA|TRBV6-1|NA
TGTGCCAGCAATGAAGGTCCCGAGAACTATGGCTACACCTTC
CASNEGPENYGYTF
>TRBJ1-1|NA|TRBV28|NA
TGTGCCAGCAGCCCGGGACGGGACATTGAAGCTTTCTTT
CASSPGRDIEAFF
>TRBJ1-4|NA|TRBV14|many
TGTGCCAGCAGCCAAGATCATGGAGGAACTAATGAAAAACTGTTTTTT
CASSQDHGGTNEKLFF
>TRBJ2-1|TRBD2|TRBV6-2/TRBV6-3|NA
TGTGCCAACACTAGCGGGACAGAGCAGTTCTTC
CANTSGTEQFF
>TRBJ2-7|NA|TRBV20-1|NA
TGCAGTGCTAGAGCAGAGGGTGGGACCTACGAGCAGTACTTC
CSARAEGGTYEQYF
>TRBJ1-2|NA|TRBV7-9|NA
TGTGCCAGCAGCCAGAAGGGGGAGGTGGGCTATGGCTACACCTTC
CASSQKGEVGYGYTF
>TRBJ1-1|NA|TRBV29-1|NA
TGCAGCATTCAAGACGGGACCGAAGCTTTCTTT
CSIQDGTEAFF
>TRBJ2-7|TRBD2|TRBV5-1|NA
TGTGCCAGCAGGTTAATACTAGCGGGAGGCTCCTACGAGCAGTACTTC
CASRLILAGGSYEQYF
>TRBJ2-1|NA|TRBV6-5|many
TGTGCCAGCAGTTACAGGGGGAGCTCCTACAATGAGCAGTTCTTC
CASSYRGSSYNEQFF
>TRBJ2-3|NA|TRBV5-1|NA
TGCGCCAACAGCTTCTGGACAGACAACACAGATACGCAGTATTTT
CANSFWTDNTDTQYF
>TRBJ2-2|NA|TRBV4-1|NA
TGTGCCAGCAGCCAAGTAGACATGGAATTTCCGACCGGGGAGCTGTTTTTT
CASSQVDMEFPTGELFF
>TRBJ2-2|NA|TRBV11-2|NA
TGTGCGAGCAACTCAGAGGGGACCGGGGAGCCGCTTTTT
CASNSEGTGEPLF
>TRBJ2-2|NA|TRBV7-8|NA
TGTGCCAGCAGCACCAGGACAGGACATAACAGCGGGGATCTGTTTTTT
CASSTRTGHNSGDLFF
>TRBJ1-1|NA|TRBV4-1|many
TGCGCCAGCAGCCAAGGCTCCACGGTTGGGATTCGAAACACTGAAGCTTTCTTT
CASSQGSTVGIRNTEAFF
>TRBJ1-2|TRBD1|TRBV6-5|NA
TGTGCCAGTAGACCCTGGGGACAGGGGGCGCGAGGGATGGACTATGGCTACACCTTC
CASRPWGQGARGMDYGYTF
>TRBJ1-1|NA|TRBV7-9|NA
TGTGTCAGCAGCCCCCTGACAGGCTCTAACATTGAAGCTTTCTTT
CVSSPLTGSNIEAFF
>TRBJ2-1|TRBD2|TRBV6-2/TRBV6-3|NA
TGTGCCAGCAGTAGTTCGACTAGCGGAGCCTACAATGTGCAGTTCTTC
CASSSSTSGAYNVQFF
>TRBJ1-1|NA|TRBV30|many
TGTGCCTGGAGAGGTTTTTCGTCCTACAACACTGAAGCTTTCTTT
CAWRGFSSYNTEAFF
>TRBJ1-1|NA|TRBV7-8|NA
TGTGCCAAAAGCCCGGTCCCTCGAAACACTGAAGCTTTCTTT
CAKSPVPRNTEAFF
>TRBJ2-3|NA|TRBV28|NA
TGCGCAAGCAGTTTTGTGGAATACACAGATACGCAGTATTTT
CASSFVEYTDTQYF
>TRBJ2-3|NA|TRBV9|NA
TGTGCCAGCAGTGGTCTTGGGGCCGGCGCAGATACGCAGTATTTT
CASSGLGAGADTQYF